Detailed here is one TCR beta chain. This sample is drawn from a study of T-cell memory formation after mild COVID-19. TCRdb itself ran the 5' RACE reads through MiXCR, one entry per CDR3 protein. The profile covers 250,000 or so distinct CDR3 sequences, with approximately 19% appearing a single time and about 21% taken by the ten largest. This CDR3 has 17 residues. V gave up 1 base and J gave up 7 bases, with 20 bases separating them. The source of this sequence is a man younger than 35 who had mild COVID-19 (a few samples of this study predate the infection). Cell type and time point are not known. The sequenced sample consisted of PBMCs or a T cell subset sorted from them (not recorded which). The V gene is TRBV12-3 or TRBV12-4, the J gene TRBJ1-5; tentative D call: TRBD1 (6 bases). The CDR3 sequence: CASSLGGHRSQVQPQHF. DNA for the CDR3: TGTGCCAGCAGTTTAGGGGGACACAGGTCCCAAGTCCAGCCCCAGCATTTT.